This TCR beta chain was profiled in a study of blood T cell repertoires in COVID-19. Sequencing used immunoSEQ multiplex PCR; TCRdb keeps in-frame clones, though not all of them. The data contain about 120,000 clones, roughly 80% of them singletons. The CDR3 has 15 amino acids. CDR1 is WSHSY and CDR2 is SAAADI in the germline V gene. J gave up 7 bases and V 6 bases, and 11 bases lay outside the gene matches. J is TRBJ2-1 and V is TRBV10-2; 8 bases fit TRBD2. Input material: peripheral blood. The TCR sequence derives from a human donor in a cohort sampled during active COVID-19. DNA for the CDR3: TGCGCCAGCAGGGGGTTTACGGGGGGGTTGAATGAGCAGTTCTTC. It specifies CASRGFTGGLNEQFF.